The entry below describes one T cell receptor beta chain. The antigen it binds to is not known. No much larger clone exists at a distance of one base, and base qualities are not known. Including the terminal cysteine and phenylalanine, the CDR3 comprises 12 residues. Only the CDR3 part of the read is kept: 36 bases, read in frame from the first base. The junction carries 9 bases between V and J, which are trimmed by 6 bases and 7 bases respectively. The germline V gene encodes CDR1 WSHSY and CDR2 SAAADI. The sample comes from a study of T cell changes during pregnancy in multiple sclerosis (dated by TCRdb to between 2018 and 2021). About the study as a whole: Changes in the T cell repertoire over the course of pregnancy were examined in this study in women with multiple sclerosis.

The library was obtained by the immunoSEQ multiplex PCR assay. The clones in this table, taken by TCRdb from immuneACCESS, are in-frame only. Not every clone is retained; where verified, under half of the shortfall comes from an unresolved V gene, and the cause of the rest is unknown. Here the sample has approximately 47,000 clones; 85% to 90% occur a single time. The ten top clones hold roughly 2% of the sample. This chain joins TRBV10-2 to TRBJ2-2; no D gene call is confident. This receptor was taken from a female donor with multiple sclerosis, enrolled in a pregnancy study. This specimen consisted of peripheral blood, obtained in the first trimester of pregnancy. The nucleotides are TGCGCCAGCAGCCTCTACGGCGGGGAGCTGTTTTTT. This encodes CASSLYGGELFF.